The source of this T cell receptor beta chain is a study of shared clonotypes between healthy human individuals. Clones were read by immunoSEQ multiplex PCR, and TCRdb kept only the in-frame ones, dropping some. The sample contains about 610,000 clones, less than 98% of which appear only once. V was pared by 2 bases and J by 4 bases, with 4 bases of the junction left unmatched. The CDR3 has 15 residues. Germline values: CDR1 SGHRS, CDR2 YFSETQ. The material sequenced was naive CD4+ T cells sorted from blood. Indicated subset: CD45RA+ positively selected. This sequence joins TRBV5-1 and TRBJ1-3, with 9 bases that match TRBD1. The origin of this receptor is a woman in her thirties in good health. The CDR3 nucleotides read TGCGCCAGCAGCTTAACAGGGGGCGAAGGAAACACCATATATTTT. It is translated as CASSLTGGEGNTIYF.